This paragraph reports one TCR beta chain. This entry belongs to a study of graft-versus-host responses after intestinal transplantation. About the research overall: Recipients across the board were started on anti-thymocyte globulin induction, then kept on tacrolimus and steroids for two to three years.

Findings and caveats of the study: Marrow from the recipient contained GvH clones, some of which had appeared first in ileum or blood.

The authors seeded approximately 200,000 CFSE-labeled responder cells together with approximately 200,000 irradiated stimulator cells tagged with violet dye. Generated by immunoSEQ multiplex PCR, the TCRdb table keeps only in-frame clones and is missing some. The table has about 17,000 clones, about two fifths seen once. In germline, CDR1 is LNHDA, CDR2 SQIVND (reference sequence). The CDR3 contains 15 residues. Deletions cut 1 base from V and 0 bases from J, with 7 bases between. The receptor was isolated from a human patient who received an intestinal transplant. This material consisted of alloreactive CD8+ T cells from a mixed lymphocyte reaction culture, taken before intestinal transplant. As to subset: CFSE-low proliferating T cells sorted from approximately 6-day pre-transplant mixed lymphocyte reaction (GvH or HvG direction). The V call is TRBV19, the J call TRBJ1-5, with unresolved D. The CDR3 bases are TGTGCCAGTAGTATAGCTGGCTTTAGCAATCAGCCCCAGCATTTT. It translates to CASSIAGFSNQPQHF. Full variable domain (outside the CDR3, taken from reference TRBV19 and TRBJ1-5): DGGITQSPKYLFRKEGQNVTLSCEQNLNHDAMYWYRQDPGQGLRLIYYSQIVNDFQKGDIAEGYSVSREKKESFPLTVTSAQKNPTAFYLCASSIAGFSNQPQHFGDGTRLSIL.